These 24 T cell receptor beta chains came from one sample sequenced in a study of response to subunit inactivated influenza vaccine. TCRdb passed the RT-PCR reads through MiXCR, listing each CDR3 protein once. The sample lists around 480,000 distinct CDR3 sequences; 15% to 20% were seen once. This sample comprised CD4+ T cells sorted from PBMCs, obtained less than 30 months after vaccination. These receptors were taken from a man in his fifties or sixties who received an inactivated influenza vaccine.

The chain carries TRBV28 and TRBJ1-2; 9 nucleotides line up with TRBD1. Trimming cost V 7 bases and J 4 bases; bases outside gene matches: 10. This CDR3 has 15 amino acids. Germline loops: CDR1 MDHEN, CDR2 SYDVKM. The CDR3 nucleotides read TGTGCCAGCACCTCCGGGACAGGGATTATCTATGGCTACACCTTC. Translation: CASTSGTGIIYGYTF.

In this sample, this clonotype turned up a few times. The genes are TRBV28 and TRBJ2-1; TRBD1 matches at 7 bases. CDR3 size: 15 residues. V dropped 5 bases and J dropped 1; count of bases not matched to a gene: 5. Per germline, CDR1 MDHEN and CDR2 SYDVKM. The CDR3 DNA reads TGTGCCAGCAGTACAGACAGGGTTTCCTACAATGAGCAGTTCTTC. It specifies CASSTDRVSYNEQFF.

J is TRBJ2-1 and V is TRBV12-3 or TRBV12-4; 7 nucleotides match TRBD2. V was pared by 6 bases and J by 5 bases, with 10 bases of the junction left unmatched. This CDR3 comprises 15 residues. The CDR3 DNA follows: TGTGCCAGCAGCCTACAGAGCGGGGCCCACAATGAGCAGTTCTTC. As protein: CASSLQSGAHNEQFF.

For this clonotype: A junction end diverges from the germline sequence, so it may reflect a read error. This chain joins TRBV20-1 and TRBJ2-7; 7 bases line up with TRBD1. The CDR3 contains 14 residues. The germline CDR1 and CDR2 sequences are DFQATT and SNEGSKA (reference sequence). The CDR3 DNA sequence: TGCAGTGCCAGAGGGACAGCGATTTCCTACGAGCAGTACTTC. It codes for CSARGTAISYEQYF.

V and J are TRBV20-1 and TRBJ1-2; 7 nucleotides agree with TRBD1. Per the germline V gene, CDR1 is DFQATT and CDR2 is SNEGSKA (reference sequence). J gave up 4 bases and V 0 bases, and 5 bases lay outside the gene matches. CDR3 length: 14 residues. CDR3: CSARDNRDSYGYTF. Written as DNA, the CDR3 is TGCAGTGCTAGAGACAACCGGGACAGCTATGGCTACACCTTC.

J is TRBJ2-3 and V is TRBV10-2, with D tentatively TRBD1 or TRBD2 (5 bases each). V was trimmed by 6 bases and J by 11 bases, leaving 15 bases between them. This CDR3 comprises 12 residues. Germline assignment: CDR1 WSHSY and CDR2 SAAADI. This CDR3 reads CASSEGRLRQYF. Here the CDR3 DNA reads TGCGCCAGCAGCGAGGGACGCCTCAGGCAGTATTTT.

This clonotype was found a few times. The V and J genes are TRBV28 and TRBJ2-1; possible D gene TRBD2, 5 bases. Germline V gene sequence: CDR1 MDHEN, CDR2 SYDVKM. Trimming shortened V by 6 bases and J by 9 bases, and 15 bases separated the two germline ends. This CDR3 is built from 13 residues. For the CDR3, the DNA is TGTGCCAGCAGACCTGAACTAGGGAGTGAGCAGTTCTTC. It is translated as CASRPELGSEQFF.

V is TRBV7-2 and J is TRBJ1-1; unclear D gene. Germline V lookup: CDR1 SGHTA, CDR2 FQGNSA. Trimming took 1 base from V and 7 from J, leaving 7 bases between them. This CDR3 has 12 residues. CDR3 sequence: CASSLGQVEAFF. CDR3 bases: TGTGCCAGCAGCTTAGGTCAGGTTGAAGCTTTCTTT.

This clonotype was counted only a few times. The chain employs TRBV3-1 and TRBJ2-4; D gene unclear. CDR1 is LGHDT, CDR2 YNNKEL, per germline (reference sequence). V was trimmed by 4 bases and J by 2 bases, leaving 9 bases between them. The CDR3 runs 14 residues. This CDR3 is CASSRHGSKNIQYF. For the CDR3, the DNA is TGTGCCAGCAGCCGCCACGGCTCCAAAAACATTCAGTACTTC. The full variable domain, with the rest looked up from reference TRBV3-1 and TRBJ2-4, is DTAVSQTPKYLVTQMGNDKSIKCEQNLGHDTMYWYKQDSKKFLKIMFSYNNKELIINETVPNRFSPKSPDKAHLNLHINSLELGDSAVYFCASSRHGSKNIQYFGAGTRLSVL.

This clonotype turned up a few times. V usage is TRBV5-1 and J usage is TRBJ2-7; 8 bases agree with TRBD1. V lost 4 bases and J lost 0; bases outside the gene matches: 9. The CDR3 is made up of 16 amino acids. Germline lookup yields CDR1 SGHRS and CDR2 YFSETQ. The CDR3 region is CASSVDRAESSYEQYF. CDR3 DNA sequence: TGCGCCAGCAGCGTGGACAGGGCCGAGAGCTCCTACGAGCAGTACTTC.

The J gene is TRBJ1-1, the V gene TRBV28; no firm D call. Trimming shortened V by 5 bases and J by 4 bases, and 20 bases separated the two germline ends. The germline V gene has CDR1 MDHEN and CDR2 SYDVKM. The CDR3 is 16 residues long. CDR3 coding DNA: TGTGCCAGCAGTCCGGCCACAGTGCGGGGAGGCACTGAAGCTTTCTTT. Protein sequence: CASSPATVRGGTEAFF.

CDR3: CASSLFSDNEQFF. The CDR3 nucleotides are TGTGCCAGCAGTTTATTTTCTGACAATGAGCAGTTCTTC. The chain recombines TRBV12-3 or TRBV12-4 with TRBJ2-1; D remains unclear. This CDR3 is 13 amino acids long. Deletions cut 2 bases from V and 5 bases from J, with 7 bases between.

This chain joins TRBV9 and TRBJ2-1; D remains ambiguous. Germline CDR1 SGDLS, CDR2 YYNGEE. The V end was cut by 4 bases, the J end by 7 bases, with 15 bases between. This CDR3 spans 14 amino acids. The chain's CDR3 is CASSTQPARNEQFF. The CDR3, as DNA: TGTGCCAGCAGCACACAACCGGCAAGGAATGAGCAGTTCTTC.

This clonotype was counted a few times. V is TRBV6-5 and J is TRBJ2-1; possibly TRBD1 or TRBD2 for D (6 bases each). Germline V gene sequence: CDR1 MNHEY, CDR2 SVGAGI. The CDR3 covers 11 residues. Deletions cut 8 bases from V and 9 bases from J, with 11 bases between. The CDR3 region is CASARGPEQFF. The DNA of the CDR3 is TGTGCCAGCGCCCGGGGGCCTGAGCAGTTCTTC.

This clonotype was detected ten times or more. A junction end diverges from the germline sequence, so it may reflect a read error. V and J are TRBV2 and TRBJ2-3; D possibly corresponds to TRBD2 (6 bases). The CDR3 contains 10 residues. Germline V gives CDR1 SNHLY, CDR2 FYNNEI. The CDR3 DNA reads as TGTGCCAGCAGTGGATTCAGGGAGGATTTT. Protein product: CASSGFREDF.

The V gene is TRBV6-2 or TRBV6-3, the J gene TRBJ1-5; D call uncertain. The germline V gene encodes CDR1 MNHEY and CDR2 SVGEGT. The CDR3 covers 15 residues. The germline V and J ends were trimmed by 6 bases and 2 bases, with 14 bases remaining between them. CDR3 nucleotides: TGTGCCAGCAGACCGCCCGCGGGCGGCAATCAGCCCCAGCATTTT. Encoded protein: CASRPPAGGNQPQHF.

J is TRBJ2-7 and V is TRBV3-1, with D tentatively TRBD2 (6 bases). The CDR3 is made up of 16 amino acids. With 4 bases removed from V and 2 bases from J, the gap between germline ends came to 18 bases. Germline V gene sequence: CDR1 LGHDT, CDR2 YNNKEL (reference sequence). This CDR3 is CASSLRGGIWPYEQYF. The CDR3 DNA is TGTGCCAGCAGCCTCCGGGGCGGGATCTGGCCCTACGAGCAGTACTTC.

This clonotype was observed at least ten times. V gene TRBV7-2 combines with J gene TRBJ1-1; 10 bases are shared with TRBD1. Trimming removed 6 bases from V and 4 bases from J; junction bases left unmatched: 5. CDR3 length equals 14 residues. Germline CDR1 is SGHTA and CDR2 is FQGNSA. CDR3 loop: CASSSDRGVTEAFF. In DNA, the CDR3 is TGTGCCAGCAGTTCGGACAGGGGGGTCACTGAAGCTTTCTTT.

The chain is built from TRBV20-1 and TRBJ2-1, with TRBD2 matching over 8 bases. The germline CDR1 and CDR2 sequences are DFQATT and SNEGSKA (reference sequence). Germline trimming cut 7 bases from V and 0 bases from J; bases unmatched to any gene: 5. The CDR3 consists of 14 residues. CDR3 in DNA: TGCAGTGTTCAGGGGACTAGCTCCTACAATGAGCAGTTCTTC. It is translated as CSVQGTSSYNEQFF.

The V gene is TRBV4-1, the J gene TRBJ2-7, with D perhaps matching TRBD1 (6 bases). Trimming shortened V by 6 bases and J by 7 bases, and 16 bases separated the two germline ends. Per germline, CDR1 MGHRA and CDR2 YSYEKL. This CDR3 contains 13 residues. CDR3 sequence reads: CASSQMGAEEQYF. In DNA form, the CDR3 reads TGCGCCAGCAGTCAGATGGGGGCAGAGGAGCAGTACTTC.

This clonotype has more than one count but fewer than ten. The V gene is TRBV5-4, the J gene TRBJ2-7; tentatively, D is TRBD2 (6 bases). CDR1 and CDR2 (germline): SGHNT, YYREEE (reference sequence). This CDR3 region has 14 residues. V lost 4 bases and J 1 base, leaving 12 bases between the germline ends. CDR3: CASSNAGSSYEQYF. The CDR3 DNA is TGTGCCAGCAGCAACGCGGGGTCATCCTACGAGCAGTACTTC.

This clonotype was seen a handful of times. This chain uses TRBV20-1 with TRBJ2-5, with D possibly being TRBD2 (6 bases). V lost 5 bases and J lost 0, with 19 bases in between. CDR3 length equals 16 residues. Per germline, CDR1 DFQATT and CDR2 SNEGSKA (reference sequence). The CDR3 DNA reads TGCAGTGCTGGCGACAGTCGGGGGAAGTACCAAGAGACCCAGTACTTC. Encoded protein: CSAGDSRGKYQETQYF.

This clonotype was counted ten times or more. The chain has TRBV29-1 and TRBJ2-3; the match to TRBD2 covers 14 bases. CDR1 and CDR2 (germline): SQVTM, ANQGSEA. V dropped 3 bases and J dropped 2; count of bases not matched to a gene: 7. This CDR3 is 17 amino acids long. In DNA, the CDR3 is TGCAGCGTTGACCATAGACTAGCGGGAGGGTCCACAGATACGCAGTATTTT. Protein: CSVDHRLAGGSTDTQYF.

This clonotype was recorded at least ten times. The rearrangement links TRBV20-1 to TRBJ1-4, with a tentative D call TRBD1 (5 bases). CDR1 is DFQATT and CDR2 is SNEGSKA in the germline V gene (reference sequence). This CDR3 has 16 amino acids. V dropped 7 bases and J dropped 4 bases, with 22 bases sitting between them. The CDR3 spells CSVPRGGTGLNEKLFF. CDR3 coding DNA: TGCAGTGTCCCCCGCGGGGGGACGGGTCTTAATGAAAAACTGTTTTTT.